The 27 T cell receptor beta chains given below trace back to one sample, sequenced in a study of blood T cell repertoires in COVID-19. Sequencing was performed with immunoSEQ multiplex PCR; in TCRdb, only in-frame clones are kept and a portion is missing. The sample records about 240,000 clones, around four fifths being singletons. The sequencing input was peripheral blood. Receptors originate from a middle-aged man with acute or convalescent COVID-19.

The genes are TRBV2 and TRBJ2-7; D gene uncertain. Trimming removed 6 bases at V and 1 base at J, with 7 bases between. The V gene's germline CDR1 is SNHLY and CDR2 FYNNEI. This CDR3 contains 12 residues. The CDR3 spells CASSRVSYEQYF. The DNA for the CDR3 is TGTGCCAGCAGCCGAGTATCCTACGAGCAGTACTTC.

The chain recombines TRBV5-5 with TRBJ2-7; 7 positions agree with TRBD1. J was trimmed by 3 bases and V by 4 bases; bases with no gene match: 7. In germline, CDR1 is SGHKS, CDR2 YYEKEE (reference sequence). This CDR3 is 14 amino acids long. The CDR3 here is CASSPRQGHYEQYF. The CDR3 DNA is TGTGCCAGCAGCCCTAGACAGGGTCACTACGAGCAGTACTTC.

CDR3 protein: CASSPGLAVHNEQFF. CDR3 bases: TGTGCCAGCAGTCCGGGACTAGCGGTTCACAATGAGCAGTTCTTC. This chain connects TRBV27 to TRBJ2-1, with 11 bases aligning to TRBD2. V dropped 5 bases and J dropped 5; count of bases not matched to a gene: 5. CDR3 length: 15 residues. Germline-derived CDR1 and CDR2 are MNHEY and SMNVEV (reference sequence).

This sequence joins TRBV29-1 and TRBJ2-5; 8 positions match TRBD1. The CDR3 spans 11 residues. Germline V lookup: CDR1 SQVTM, CDR2 ANQGSEA. V lost 7 bases to trimming and J lost 9 bases; unmatched junction nucleotides: 7. In DNA, the CDR3 is TGCAGCGCCTGGACAGGGAAACCCCAGTACTTC. It is translated as CSAWTGKPQYF.

J is TRBJ1-2 and V is TRBV4-2, with 9 bases matching TRBD1. Germline V CDR1 and CDR2: LGHNA, YNFKEQ. The V segment lost 1 base and the J segment 8 bases; nucleotides outside the gene matches: 5. The CDR3 runs 14 residues. CDR3 amino acids: CASSQGRTGGGYTF. The CDR3 region has the DNA TGTGCCAGCAGCCAAGGGCGAACAGGGGGCGGCTACACCTTC.

V and J are TRBV10-2 and TRBJ2-1, with D tentatively TRBD2 (6 bases). Germline CDR1 and CDR2: WSHSY and SAAADI. V lost 4 bases and J lost 7, with 17 bases in between. The CDR3 contains 15 residues. CDR3 amino acids: CASSGHRGARNEQFF. The CDR3 region has the DNA TGCGCCAGCAGTGGCCACCGCGGGGCCCGGAATGAGCAGTTCTTC.

The rearrangement joins TRBV10-2 to TRBJ2-5; D is uncertain. V lost 5 bases to trimming and J lost 4 bases, with 8 bases between them. Germline V lookup: CDR1 WSHSY, CDR2 SAAADI. CDR3 length: 12 residues. Here the CDR3 reads CASSRLGETQYF. The CDR3 region has the DNA TGCGCCAGCAGTCGACTTGGAGAGACCCAGTACTTC.

The chain has TRBV3-1 (or the pseudogene TRBV3-2) and TRBJ1-4, with 11 positions matching TRBD1. In germline, CDR1 is LGHDT, CDR2 YNNKEL (reference sequence). The CDR3 is 15 amino acids. The V segment lost 5 bases and the J segment 7 bases; nucleotides outside the gene matches: 6. The CDR3 DNA is TGTGCCAGCAGCTCCCGGACAGGGGGCGTTGAAAAACTGTTTTTT. Protein sequence: CASSSRTGGVEKLFF.

In this sample, this clone turned up a few times. The genes are TRBV5-4 and TRBJ2-5; D is perhaps TRBD1 (6 bases). Trimming removed 5 bases from V and 5 bases from J, with 16 bases in between. CDR1 and CDR2 (germline): SGHNT, YYREEE (reference sequence). This CDR3 comprises 14 residues. CDR3 DNA: TGTGCCAGCAGGATAGCAGGGGCGCGGGAGACCCAGTACTTC. This translates into CASRIAGARETQYF.

The chain carries TRBV27 and TRBJ2-5; a weak D match, TRBD1 (6 bases). This CDR3 comprises 15 residues. Trimming left V 3 bases short and J 2 bases short, with 13 bases between. Germline V lookup: CDR1 MNHEY, CDR2 SMNVEV (reference sequence). The CDR3 DNA reads as TGTGCCAGCAGTTTTCGGTTTGGACAGCAAGAGACCCAGTACTTC. This translates into CASSFRFGQQETQYF.

J is TRBJ1-6 and V is TRBV3-1 (or the pseudogene TRBV3-2), with TRBD1 identical over 7 bases. The CDR3 contains 15 residues. Germline loops: CDR1 LGHDT, CDR2 YNNKEL (reference sequence). V dropped 4 bases and J dropped 9; count of bases not matched to a gene: 9. This CDR3 reads CASSPMDRMGSPLHF. The CDR3 DNA sequence: TGTGCCAGCAGCCCGATGGACAGGATGGGTTCACCCCTCCACTTT.

This clone has more than one count but fewer than ten. V is TRBV5-6 and J is TRBJ2-5; 14 bases map to TRBD2. Per the germline V gene, CDR1 is SGHDT and CDR2 is YYEEEE. The V segment lost 3 bases and the J segment 5 bases; nucleotides outside the gene matches: 6. CDR3 length: 16 residues. The CDR3: CASSSGLAGVDETQYF. In nucleotides, the CDR3 is TGTGCCAGCAGCTCGGGACTAGCGGGAGTAGACGAGACCCAGTACTTC.

The CDR3 bases are TGTGCCAGTACCGCGGACAGGGGTCGGGAAAAACTGTTTTTT. Protein sequence: CASTADRGREKLFF. The gene calls are TRBV19 and TRBJ1-4; 9 nucleotides line up with TRBD1. CDR3 length: 14 amino acids. Germline-derived CDR1 and CDR2 are LNHDA and SQIVND (reference sequence). Losses at the gene ends were 7 bases for V and 8 bases for J; bases not matched to a gene: 8.

V gene TRBV3-1 (or the pseudogene TRBV3-2) combines with J gene TRBJ1-5; possibly TRBD1 for D (5 bases). The CDR3 is 15 residues long. The ends were cut back, 3 bases at V and 0 bases at J, with 9 bases in the middle. The germline gives CDR1 LGHDT, CDR2 YNNKEL (reference sequence). CDR3 nucleotide sequence: TGTGCCAGCAGCCATCAGGGCGTTAGCAATCAGCCCCAGCATTTT. Translated: CASSHQGVSNQPQHF.

V usage is TRBV7-9 and J usage is TRBJ1-6; D might be TRBD1 (6 bases). Germline V CDR1 and CDR2: SEHNR, FQNEAQ (reference sequence). The CDR3 runs 15 residues. Trimming stripped 1 base from V and 7 bases from J, with 11 bases between. CDR3 DNA sequence: TGTGCCAGCAGCTTAGTTACAGGGATAAATTCACCCCTCCACTTT. Its protein is CASSLVTGINSPLHF.

The chain joins TRBV4-2 to TRBJ2-1, with 8 bases aligning to TRBD1. CDR3 length equals 16 residues. J gave up 1 base and V 2 bases, and 4 bases lay outside the gene matches. Per germline, CDR1 LGHNA and CDR2 YNFKEQ. CDR3 sequence reads: CASSQSTGASYNEQFF. CDR3 coding DNA: TGTGCCAGCAGCCAATCGACAGGGGCGTCCTACAATGAGCAGTTCTTC.

This chain links TRBV13 with TRBJ2-2; D is unresolved. This CDR3 is built from 13 residues. Germline CDR1 and CDR2: PRHDT and FYEKMQ (reference sequence). V lost 2 bases, J lost 4 bases, and 5 bases lay in between. CDR3 region: CASSLQVTGELFF. The CDR3 DNA sequence: TGTGCCAGCAGCTTACAGGTCACCGGGGAGCTGTTTTTT.

The CDR3 DNA reads as TGTGCCTGGAGAAAAACAGATACATACGAGCAGTACTTC. Amino acids: CAWRKTDTYEQYF. The genes are TRBV30 and TRBJ2-7, with D hard to call. Germline V gives CDR1 GTSNPN, CDR2 SVGIG (reference sequence). V was cut by 3 bases and J by 4 bases, with 13 bases left in between. The CDR3 contains 13 residues.

V usage is TRBV4-2 and J usage is TRBJ1-5; D remains ambiguous. Germline CDR1 reads LGHNA; CDR2 reads YNFKEQ. Trimming removed 4 bases from V and 1 base from J, with 14 bases in between. CDR3 size: 16 residues. The CDR3 nucleotides read TGTGCCAGCAGCCCAGGTCGCGGGGAGAGCAATCAGCCCCAGCATTTT. Translation: CASSPGRGESNQPQHF.

The chain joins TRBV10-3 to TRBJ1-5, with D tentatively TRBD1 (5 bases). Germline V gene lookup returns CDR1 ENHRY and CDR2 SYGVKD. The CDR3 contains 15 residues. Trimming stripped 6 bases from V and 0 bases from J, with 12 bases between. The CDR3 DNA reads as TGTGCCATCAGAGCCGACAGCTATAGCAATCAGCCCCAGCATTTT. Residues: CAIRADSYSNQPQHF.

The chain combines TRBV29-1 with TRBJ2-1, with D possibly matching TRBD1 (6 bases). The CDR3 covers 15 residues. Trimming removed 0 bases from V and 1 base from J, with 10 bases in between. Germline CDR1 reads SQVTM; CDR2 reads ANQGSEA. The CDR3 nucleotides are TGCAGCGTTGAAGAGGGGGCGCGATCCTACAATGAGCAGTTCTTC. Amino acid sequence: CSVEEGARSYNEQFF.

The CDR3 spells CASSPQGRGNDNEQFF. The CDR3, as DNA: TGTGCCAGCAGCCCCCAGGGCAGGGGGAACGACAATGAGCAGTTCTTC. The gene calls are TRBV5-5 and TRBJ2-1; 7 positions match TRBD1. Germline assignment: CDR1 SGHKS and CDR2 YYEKEE (reference sequence). The CDR3 sequence is 16 residues long. The V segment lost 4 bases and the J segment 5 bases; nucleotides outside the gene matches: 12.

The chain uses TRBV29-1 and TRBJ1-1; tentatively, D is TRBD1 (6 bases). The CDR3 contains 14 residues. The V gene's germline CDR1 is SQVTM and CDR2 ANQGSEA. Trimming left V 4 bases short and J 0 bases short, with 12 bases between. The CDR3 here is CSVGAGAMNTEAFF. The CDR3 region has the DNA TGCAGCGTTGGAGCAGGGGCTATGAACACTGAAGCTTTCTTT.

The V gene is TRBV30, the J gene TRBJ2-1; 9 positions agree with TRBD1. This CDR3 is 15 amino acids long. The trim removed 3 bases at V and 10 bases at J, leaving 13 bases unmatched. Germline CDR1 is GTSNPN and CDR2 is SVGIG (reference sequence). The CDR3 coding sequence is TGTGCCTGGAGCCCACAGGGGGCCCACCAGGGGGAGCAGTTCTTC. Translation: CAWSPQGAHQGEQFF.

This chain uses TRBV19 with TRBJ1-1, with D maybe TRBD1 (5 bases). Deletions cut 5 bases from V and 0 bases from J, with 13 bases between. The CDR3 has 15 amino acids. In germline, CDR1 is LNHDA, CDR2 SQIVND (reference sequence). The CDR3 region has the DNA TGTGCCAGTAGTGTTCAACTGACAGTGAACACTGAAGCTTTCTTT. Translated, it gives CASSVQLTVNTEAFF.

This chain uses TRBV4-2 with TRBJ1-2; 7 nucleotides line up with TRBD1. There are 12 residues in the CDR3. Unmatched junction bases numbered 4, after V lost 4 bases and J lost 8 bases. The germline CDR1 and CDR2 sequences are LGHNA and YNFKEQ. Here the CDR3 DNA reads TGTGCCAGCAGCCTAACAGGGGCCGGCTACACCTTC. Its protein product is CASSLTGAGYTF.

The rearrangement uses TRBV9 and TRBJ2-7, with 7 bases lining up with TRBD2. The CDR3 has 14 residues. The junction had 13 bases not matched to a gene; V was cut back by 6 bases and J by 7 bases. Germline V gene sequence: CDR1 SGDLS, CDR2 YYNGEE. DNA for the CDR3: TGTGCCAGCACCAGGGACTACCGTTCAGAAGAGCAGTACTTC. Translation: CASTRDYRSEEQYF.